This is a list of T cell receptor beta chains from one sample in a study of T cell changes during pregnancy in multiple sclerosis. Clones were sequenced by immunoSEQ multiplex PCR, and TCRdb holds only the in-frame ones, with some missing. This table holds tens of thousands of clones, about 95% found once. Material: peripheral blood, obtained in the second trimester of pregnancy. The receptors shown here come from a female donor with multiple sclerosis, enrolled in a pregnancy study. The CDR3 runs from the conserved cysteine through the conserved F or W. A D gene is named only where the DNA matches it firmly. Clone size is stated in some rows and not others, as once, few, many or a class when expanded.

V: TRBV30
size: -
J: TRBJ1-2
length: 13
D: -
CDR3: CAWSVRQTYGYTF
DNA: TGTGCCTGGAGTGTGAGACAGACCTATGGCTACACCTTC

V: TRBV7-2
size: -
J: TRBJ1-1
length: 15
D: TRBD1
CDR3: CASSFQDRGNSEAFF
DNA: TGTGCCAGCAGCTTCCAAGACAGGGGAAACTCTGAAGCTTTCTTT

V: TRBV4-1
size: -
J: TRBJ2-5
length: 15
D: TRBD2
CDR3: CASSRSGAGQETQYF
DNA: TGCGCCAGCAGCCGTTCGGGAGCGGGACAAGAGACCCAGTACTTC

V: TRBV5-4
size: -
J: TRBJ1-2
length: 12
D: -
CDR3: CASSTGNYGYTF
DNA: TGTGCCAGCAGCACGGGGAACTATGGCTACACCTTC

V: TRBV10-3
size: -
J: TRBJ1-2
length: 14
D: TRBD1
CDR3: CAISPGQGNYGYTF
DNA: TGTGCCATCAGTCCGGGACAGGGAAACTATGGCTACACCTTC

V: TRBV5-1
size: -
J: TRBJ2-3
length: 16
D: TRBD1
CDR3: CASSLDSGTGGDTQYF
DNA: TGCGCCAGCAGCTTGGATTCCGGGACAGGGGGAGATACGCAGTATTTT

V: TRBV14
size: once
J: TRBJ2-7
length: 14
D: -
CDR3: CASSALQGFYEQYF
DNA: TGTGCCAGCAGCGCTCTGCAGGGTTTCTACGAGCAGTACTTC

V: TRBV4-3
size: -
J: TRBJ1-2
length: 13
D: -
CDR3: CASSQDRDTGYTF
DNA: TGCGCCAGCAGCCAAGACAGGGACACTGGCTACACCTTC

V: TRBV2
size: -
J: TRBJ1-4
length: 13
D: -
CDR3: CASRQGPNEKLFF
DNA: TGTGCCAGCAGACAGGGCCCTAATGAAAAACTGTTTTTT

V: TRBV28
size: once
J: TRBJ2-2
length: 14
D: -
CDR3: CASRFSGNTGELFF
DNA: TGTGCCAGCCGTTTTTCGGGGAACACCGGGGAGCTGTTTTTT

V: TRBV19
size: -
J: TRBJ2-3
length: 16
D: TRBD2
CDR3: CASSIGSSGGTDTQYF
DNA: TGTGCCAGTAGTATAGGCTCTAGCGGGGGGACAGATACGCAGTATTTT

V: TRBV18
size: once
J: TRBJ2-5
length: 13
D: -
CDR3: CASSPGQQETQYF
DNA: TGTGCCAGCTCACCTGGCCAACAAGAGACCCAGTACTTC

V: TRBV9
size: -
J: TRBJ2-7
length: 17
D: TRBD2
CDR3: CASSVDPTSGSSYEQYF
DNA: TGTGCCAGCAGCGTAGATCCCACTAGCGGGAGTTCCTACGAGCAGTACTTC

V: TRBV18
size: -
J: TRBJ2-3
length: 12
D: TRBD2
CDR3: CASSPGGIRVYF
DNA: TGTGCCAGCTCACCCGGGGGGATTAGAGTGTATTTT

V: TRBV4-3
size: -
J: TRBJ2-3
length: 17
D: -
CDR3: CASSWPPRAFSTDTQYF
DNA: TGCGCCAGCAGCTGGCCCCCCCGAGCGTTCAGCACAGATACGCAGTATTTT

V: TRBV4-2
size: -
J: TRBJ1-2
length: 12
D: -
CDR3: CASSDTPGGYTF
DNA: TGTGCCAGCAGTGACACACCAGGGGGCTACACCTTC

V: TRBV7-9
size: -
J: TRBJ2-7
length: 15
D: TRBD2
CDR3: CASSQLGGSFGEQYF
DNA: TGTGCCAGCAGCCAGTTGGGCGGGAGCTTTGGGGAGCAGTACTTC

V: TRBV7-9
size: -
J: TRBJ1-2
length: 15
D: TRBD1
CDR3: CASSLRGQDGGGYIF
DNA: TGTGCCAGCAGCTTACGTGGACAGGATGGGGGTGGCTACATCTTC

V: TRBV7-9
size: -
J: TRBJ2-1
length: 14
D: -
CDR3: CASSPWRDYNEQFF
DNA: TGTGCCAGCAGCCCTTGGAGAGACTACAATGAGCAGTTCTTC

V: TRBV29-1
size: -
J: TRBJ1-1
length: 16
D: -
CDR3: CSVALTGSPMNTEAFF
DNA: TGCAGCGTTGCGTTAACAGGTTCCCCCATGAACACTGAAGCTTTCTTT

V: TRBV6-5
size: -
J: TRBJ2-1
length: 15
D: TRBD2
CDR3: CASSPRSGAYNEQFF
DNA: TGTGCCAGCAGTCCCCGTAGCGGGGCCTACAATGAGCAGTTCTTC

V: TRBV9
size: -
J: TRBJ2-5
length: 14
D: -
CDR3: CASSVGGLGETQYF
DNA: TGTGCCAGCAGCGTAGGGGGGCTCGGGGAGACCCAGTACTTC

V: TRBV7-3
size: -
J: TRBJ2-7
length: 12
D: -
CDR3: CASSSPGYEQYF
DNA: TGTGCCAGCAGCTCCCCGGGATACGAGCAGTACTTC

V: TRBV19
size: -
J: TRBJ1-4
length: 12
D: -
CDR3: CASRRQGEKLFF
DNA: TGTGCCAGCCGTCGACAAGGTGAAAAACTGTTTTTT